A single sample gave rise to the 20 T cell receptor beta chains below, sequenced in a study of cytomegalovirus exposure and HLA in healthy donors. PCR amplification relied on 60 Vbeta primers (plus 13 Jbeta primers). Repertoires were generated with immunoSEQ multiplex PCR, while TCRdb's copy carries only in-frame clones and drops some. The data hold some 190,000 clones, with 75% to 90% observed a single time. The sequenced sample was PBMCs. These TCRs come from a woman under 40 in good health and CMV-seronegative.

The chain has TRBV10-3 and TRBJ2-3; 10 bases are a match to TRBD2. Germline assignment: CDR1 ENHRY and CDR2 SYGVKD. The CDR3 contains 17 residues. Trimming at V came to 7 bases and at J to 0 bases, leaving 10 bases not matched to a gene. The CDR3 DNA reads as TGTGCCATCACTCGGGCTAGCGGGGGCTCTAGCACAGATACGCAGTATTTT. Its protein is CAITRASGGSSTDTQYF.

V usage is TRBV6-5 and J usage is TRBJ2-5; D uncertain. CDR3 size: 13 residues. V was trimmed by 3 bases and J by 3 bases, leaving 8 bases between them. The V gene's germline CDR1 is MNHEY and CDR2 SVGAGI. In DNA form, the CDR3 reads TGTGCCAGCAGTTATACCAGAAAAGAGACCCAGTACTTC. This codes for CASSYTRKETQYF.

This chain connects TRBV5-6 to TRBJ2-7, with D tentatively TRBD1 (6 bases). The CDR3 is 11 residues long. Looked up from germline, CDR1 is SGHDT and CDR2 is YYEEEE. The ends were cut back, 4 bases at V and 6 bases at J, with 8 bases in the middle. The CDR3 DNA reads TGTGCCAGCAGCCAGGGGATCGAGCAGTACTTC. It encodes CASSQGIEQYF.

The rearrangement joins TRBV7-2 to TRBJ2-5; the match to TRBD2 covers 7 bases. The trim removed 1 base at V and 5 bases at J, leaving 1 base unmatched. The CDR3 loop spans 13 amino acids. Germline values: CDR1 SGHTA, CDR2 FQGNSA. CDR3 amino acids: CASSLGLAETQYF. CDR3 in DNA: TGTGCCAGCAGCTTAGGACTAGCTGAGACCCAGTACTTC.

The chain is built from TRBV6-6 and TRBJ2-1; D is possibly TRBD2 (5 bases). Per the germline V gene, CDR1 is MNHNY and CDR2 is SVGAGI (reference sequence). The CDR3 covers 13 residues. Trimming cost V 1 base and J 7 bases, with 8 bases left between them. CDR3 coding DNA: TGTGCCAGCAGTTACTATACGGGAAATGAGCAGTTCTTC. As protein: CASSYYTGNEQFF.

This clone has only one observation. The J gene is TRBJ2-7, the V gene TRBV5-1, with no clear D. Germline CDR1 and CDR2: SGHRS and YFSETQ. Trimming shortened V by 1 base and J by 3 bases, and 11 bases separated the two germline ends. The CDR3 runs 14 residues. The CDR3 protein is CASSLWASDYEQYF. CDR3 bases: TGCGCCAGCAGCTTGTGGGCCTCCGACTACGAGCAGTACTTC.

The CDR3 nucleotides read TGTGCCAGCAGCCCGTATACTAGCGGACTCCCCTACGAGCAGTACTTC. Its translation: CASSPYTSGLPYEQYF. The rearrangement joins TRBV11-2 to TRBJ2-7; 8 bases map to TRBD2. This CDR3 contains 16 residues. The germline V gene has CDR1 SGHAT and CDR2 FQNNGV. The V and J ends lost 5 bases and 2 bases, in that order; junction bases with no gene match: 11.

Here the CDR3 DNA reads TGTGCCAGCAGCACACTCCGGGACAGGGGCAACGAGCAGTACTTC. Its protein is CASSTLRDRGNEQYF. The chain recombines TRBV5-4 with TRBJ2-7; 10 bases map to TRBD1. V was clipped by 4 bases and J by 5 bases; unmatched bases: 9. There are 15 residues in the CDR3. Germline V CDR1 and CDR2: SGHNT, YYREEE (reference sequence).

A word on this clone: The same CDR3 also results from other DNA sequences found in this sample. The V gene is TRBV7-3, the J gene TRBJ2-1; a weak D match, TRBD1 (5 bases). The CDR3 has 13 residues. V shed 2 bases and J shed 5 bases, with 7 bases lying between them. From germline, CDR1 is SGHTA and CDR2 FQGTGA. This CDR3 is CASSLDRNNEQFF. The DNA of the CDR3 is TGTGCCAGCAGCTTAGACAGAAACAATGAGCAGTTCTTC.

The CDR3 nucleotides are TGTGCCAGCAGTTCAAGGAGGAGCGGAGGGATCCAAGAGACCCAGTACTTC. This sequence encodes CASSSRRSGGIQETQYF. The chain is built from TRBV28 and TRBJ2-5, with a weak D call TRBD2 (6 bases). Germline-derived CDR1 and CDR2 are MDHEN and SYDVKM. This CDR3 region has 17 residues. V lost 4 bases and J lost 1, with 19 bases in between.

The rearrangement uses TRBV7-9 and TRBJ2-7, with TRBD1 matching over 11 bases. The CDR3 has 15 amino acids. The germline gives CDR1 SEHNR, CDR2 FQNEAQ (reference sequence). After removal of 5 bases from V and 4 bases from J, the junction contained 7 bases not matched to a gene. CDR3 sequence: CASSIPGQGVYEQYF. CDR3 coding DNA: TGTGCCAGCAGCATACCGGGACAGGGGGTTTACGAGCAGTACTTC.

This rearrangement joins TRBV6-1 to TRBJ1-2; 7 nucleotides line up with TRBD1. Germline-derived CDR1 and CDR2 are MNHNS and SASEGT. V shed 6 bases, J shed 3 bases, and the junction held 1 base outside the gene matches. CDR3 size: 12 residues. This CDR3 reads CASRQGYYGYTF. The CDR3 nucleotides read TGTGCCAGCAGACAGGGGTACTATGGCTACACCTTC.

The chain employs TRBV29-1 and TRBJ2-7; D is unclear. Trimming took off 2 bases at V and 6 bases at J, with 14 bases between the two ends. This CDR3 spans 13 amino acids. CDR1 and CDR2 from the germline V gene are SQVTM and ANQGSEA. CDR3 residues: CSVEIVPRSEQYF. Written as DNA, the CDR3 is TGCAGCGTTGAAATTGTGCCCCGGTCCGAGCAGTACTTC.

The gene calls are TRBV28 and TRBJ2-1; 7 bases align to TRBD1. Germline V CDR1 and CDR2: MDHEN, SYDVKM. CDR3 length equals 14 residues. J gave up 10 bases and V 4 bases, and 10 bases lay outside the gene matches. CDR3 residues: CASSSPGTAHEQFF. Here the CDR3 DNA reads TGTGCCAGCAGTTCCCCCGGGACAGCACACGAGCAGTTCTTC.

This chain links TRBV15 with TRBJ2-5, with 7 bases fitting TRBD1. CDR1 LNHNV and CDR2 YYDKDF come from the germline V gene (reference sequence). Trimming removed 5 bases from V and 5 bases from J; junction bases left unmatched: 8. The CDR3 consists of 14 residues. CDR3 loop: CATSQNRGRETQYF. In nucleotides, the CDR3 is TGTGCCACCAGCCAGAACAGGGGAAGGGAGACCCAGTACTTC.

V is TRBV6-5 and J is TRBJ2-3; 8 bases are shared with TRBD1. The CDR3 totals 14 residues. CDR1 MNHEY and CDR2 SVGAGI come from the germline V gene. V gave up 8 bases and J gave up 3 bases; unmatched junction bases: 7. CDR3: CASSPRGRTDTQYF. CDR3 DNA sequence: TGTGCCAGCTCCCCCAGGGGGCGGACAGATACGCAGTATTTT.

The gene calls are TRBV28 and TRBJ1-2; D is perhaps TRBD1 (5 bases). V was pared by 3 bases and J by 4 bases, with 9 bases between. CDR3 length: 13 amino acids. The germline V gene encodes CDR1 MDHEN and CDR2 SYDVKM. The CDR3 here is CASSLGGSYGYTF. The CDR3 coding sequence is TGTGCCAGCAGTTTGGGGGGAAGCTATGGCTACACCTTC.

The chain has TRBV10-3 and TRBJ2-5; 9 bases fit TRBD1. The DNA end is a closer match to TRBJ2-7, so the J assignment may be wrong. Germline CDR1 is ENHRY and CDR2 is SYGVKD. CDR3 size: 14 residues. The DNA of the CDR3 is TGTGCCATCAGTGAGCCCCCGACAGGGGGCGAGCAGTACTTC. Translation: CAISEPPTGGEQYF.

This chain joins TRBV5-1 and TRBJ2-1, with 11 bases aligning to TRBD2. CDR1 SGHRS and CDR2 YFSETQ come from the germline V gene. The CDR3 covers 15 residues. Losses at the gene ends were 4 bases for V and 7 bases for J; bases not matched to a gene: 7. The DNA of the CDR3 is TGCGCCAGCAGCCGAATAGCGGGGGGGCAAAATGAGCAGTTCTTC. It is translated as CASSRIAGGQNEQFF.

This clone occurred once. The rearrangement links TRBV7-8 to TRBJ2-2; 7 bases match TRBD2. V lost 6 bases, J lost 0 bases, and 7 bases stayed unmatched. Germline lookup yields CDR1 SGHVS and CDR2 FQNEAQ. The CDR3 is 16 amino acids. The CDR3 reads CASRIDGTTNTGELFF. The CDR3 DNA reads TGTGCCAGCAGGATTGACGGGACTACGAACACCGGGGAGCTGTTTTTT.